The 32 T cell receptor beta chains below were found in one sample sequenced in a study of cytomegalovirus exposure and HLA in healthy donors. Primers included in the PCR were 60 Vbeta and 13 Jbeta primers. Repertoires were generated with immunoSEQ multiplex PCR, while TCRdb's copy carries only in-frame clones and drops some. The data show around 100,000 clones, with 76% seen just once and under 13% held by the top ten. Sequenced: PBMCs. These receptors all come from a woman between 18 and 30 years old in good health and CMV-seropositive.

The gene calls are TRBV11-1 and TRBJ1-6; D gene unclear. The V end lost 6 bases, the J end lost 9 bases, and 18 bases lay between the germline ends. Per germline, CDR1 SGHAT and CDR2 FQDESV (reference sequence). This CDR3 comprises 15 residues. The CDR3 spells CASRAGELLGSPLHF. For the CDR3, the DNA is TGTGCCAGCAGAGCCGGGGAGTTGTTAGGTTCACCCCTCCACTTT.

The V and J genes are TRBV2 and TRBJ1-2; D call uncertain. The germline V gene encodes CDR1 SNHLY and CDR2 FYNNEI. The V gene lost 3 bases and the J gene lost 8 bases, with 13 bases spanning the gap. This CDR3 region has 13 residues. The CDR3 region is CASSDADPRGYTF. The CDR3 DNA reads TGTGCCAGCAGTGACGCGGATCCCCGGGGCTACACCTTC.

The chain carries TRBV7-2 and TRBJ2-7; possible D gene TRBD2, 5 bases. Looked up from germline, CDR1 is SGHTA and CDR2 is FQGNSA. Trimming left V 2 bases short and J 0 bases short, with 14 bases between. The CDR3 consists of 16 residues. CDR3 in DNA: TGTGCCAGCAGCTTACGTGGGAGCTATCCCTCCTACGAGCAGTACTTC. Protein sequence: CASSLRGSYPSYEQYF.

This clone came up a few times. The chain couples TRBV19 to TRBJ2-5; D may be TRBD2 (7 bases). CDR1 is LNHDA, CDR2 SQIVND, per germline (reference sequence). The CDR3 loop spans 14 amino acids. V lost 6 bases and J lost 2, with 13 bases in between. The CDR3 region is CASSQQGGQETQYF. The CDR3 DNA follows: TGTGCCAGTAGCCAACAGGGAGGGCAAGAGACCCAGTACTTC. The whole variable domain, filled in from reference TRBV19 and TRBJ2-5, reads DGGITQSPKYLFRKEGQNVTLSCEQNLNHDAMYWYRQDPGQGLRLIYYSQIVNDFQKGDIAEGYSVSREKKESFPLTVTSAQKNPTAFYLCASSQQGGQETQYFGPGTRLLVL.

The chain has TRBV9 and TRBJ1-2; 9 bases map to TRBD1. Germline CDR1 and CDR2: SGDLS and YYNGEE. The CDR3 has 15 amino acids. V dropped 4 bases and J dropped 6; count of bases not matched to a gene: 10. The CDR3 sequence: CASSSRQGVGNGYTF. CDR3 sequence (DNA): TGTGCCAGCAGCTCCCGACAGGGGGTGGGTAATGGCTACACCTTC. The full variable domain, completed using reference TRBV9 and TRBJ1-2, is DSGVTQTPKHLITATGQRVTLRCSPRSGDLSVYWYQQSLDQGLQFLIQYYNGEERAKGNILERFSAQQFPDLHSELNLSSLELGDSALYFCASSSRQGVGNGYTFGSGTRLTVV.

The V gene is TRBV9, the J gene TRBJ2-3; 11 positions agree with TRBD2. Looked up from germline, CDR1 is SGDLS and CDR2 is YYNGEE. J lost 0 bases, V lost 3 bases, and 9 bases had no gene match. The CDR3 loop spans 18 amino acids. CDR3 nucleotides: TGTGCCAGCAGCGGTACTAGCGGGGGATTAACTAGCACAGATACGCAGTATTTT. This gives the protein CASSGTSGGLTSTDTQYF.

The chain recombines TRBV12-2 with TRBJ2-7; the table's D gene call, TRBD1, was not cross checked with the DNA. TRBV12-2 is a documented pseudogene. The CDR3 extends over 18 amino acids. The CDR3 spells CASRLGGTGDDVGHEQYF. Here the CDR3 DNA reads TGTGCAAGTCGCTTAGGAGGGACAGGGGACGATGTGGGCCACGAGCAGTACTTC.

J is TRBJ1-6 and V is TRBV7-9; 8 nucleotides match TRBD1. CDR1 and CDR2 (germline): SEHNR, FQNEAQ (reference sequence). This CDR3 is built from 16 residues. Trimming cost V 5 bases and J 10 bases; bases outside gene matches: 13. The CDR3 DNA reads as TGTGCCAGCAGCCCGGACAGGGATCTATCGGGATCACCCCTCCACTTT. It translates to CASSPDRDLSGSPLHF.

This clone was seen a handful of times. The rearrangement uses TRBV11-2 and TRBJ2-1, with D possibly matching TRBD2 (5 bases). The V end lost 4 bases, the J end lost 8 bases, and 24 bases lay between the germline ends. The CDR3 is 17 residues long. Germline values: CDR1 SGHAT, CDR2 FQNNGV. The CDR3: CASSSIRGPPGFHEQFF. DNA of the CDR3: TGTGCCAGCAGCTCGATTAGAGGGCCCCCCGGTTTCCATGAGCAGTTCTTC.

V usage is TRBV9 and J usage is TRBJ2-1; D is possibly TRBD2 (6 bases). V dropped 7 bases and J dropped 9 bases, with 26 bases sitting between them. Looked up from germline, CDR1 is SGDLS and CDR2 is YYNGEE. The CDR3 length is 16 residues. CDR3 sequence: CASSPWEVSVVSEQFF. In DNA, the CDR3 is TGTGCCAGCTCCCCTTGGGAGGTTAGCGTTGTAAGTGAGCAGTTCTTC.

Here the CDR3 DNA reads TGTGCCAGTAGTATCCGGACAGGGTTTGGCGGGGAGCTGTTTTTT. Translated: CASSIRTGFGGELFF. This chain uses TRBV19 with TRBJ2-2; 8 bases align to TRBD1. The V segment lost 3 bases and the J segment 7 bases; nucleotides outside the gene matches: 7. This CDR3 spans 15 amino acids. CDR1 is LNHDA and CDR2 is SQIVND in the germline V gene (reference sequence). Combining the CDR3 with reference TRBV19 and TRBJ2-2 gives the whole variable domain DGGITQSPKYLFRKEGQNVTLSCEQNLNHDAMYWYRQDPGQGLRLIYYSQIVNDFQKGDIAEGYSVSREKKESFPLTVTSAQKNPTAFYLCASSIRTGFGGELFFGEGSRLTVL.

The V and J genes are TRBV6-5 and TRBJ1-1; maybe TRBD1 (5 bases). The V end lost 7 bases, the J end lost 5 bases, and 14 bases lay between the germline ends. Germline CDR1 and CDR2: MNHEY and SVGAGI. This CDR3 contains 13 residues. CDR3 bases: TGTGCCAGCACCCCGGGGGGTTGGACTGAAGCTTTCTTT. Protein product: CASTPGGWTEAFF.

CDR3 residues: CASSTRAGGLSYNEQFF. CDR3 nucleotides: TGTGCCAGTAGTACCCGAGCGGGAGGTCTATCCTACAATGAGCAGTTCTTC. The chain recombines TRBV19 with TRBJ2-1, with 9 nucleotides matching TRBD2. The CDR3 loop spans 17 amino acids. J lost 1 base, V lost 4 bases, and 8 bases had no gene match. Germline V gene lookup returns CDR1 LNHDA and CDR2 SQIVND (reference sequence).

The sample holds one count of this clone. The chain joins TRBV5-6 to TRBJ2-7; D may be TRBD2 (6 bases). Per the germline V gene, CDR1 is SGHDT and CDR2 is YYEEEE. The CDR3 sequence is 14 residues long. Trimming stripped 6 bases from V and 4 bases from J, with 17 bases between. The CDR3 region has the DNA TGTGCCAGCAACTCGGGACTCCTATCTTACGAGCAGTACTTC. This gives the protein CASNSGLLSYEQYF. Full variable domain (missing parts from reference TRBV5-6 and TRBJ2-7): DAGVTQSPTHLIKTRGQQVTLRCSPKSGHDTVSWYQQALGQGPQFIFQYYEEEERQRGNFPDRFSGHQFPNYSSELNVNALLLGDSALYLCASNSGLLSYEQYFGPGTRLTVT.

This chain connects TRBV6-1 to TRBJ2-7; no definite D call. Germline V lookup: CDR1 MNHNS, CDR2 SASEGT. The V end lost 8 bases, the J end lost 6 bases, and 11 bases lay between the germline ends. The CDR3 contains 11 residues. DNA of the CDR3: TGTGCCAGCCACCAGTACCCCGAGCAGTACTTC. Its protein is CASHQYPEQYF.

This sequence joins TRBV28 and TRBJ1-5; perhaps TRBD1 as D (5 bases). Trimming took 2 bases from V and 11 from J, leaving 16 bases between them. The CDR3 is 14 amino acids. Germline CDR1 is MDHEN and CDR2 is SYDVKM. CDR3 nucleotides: TGTGCCAGCAGTTTAGGTGGGGCTGCGGGGACCCAGCATTTT. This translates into CASSLGGAAGTQHF. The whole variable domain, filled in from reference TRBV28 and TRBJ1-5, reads DVKVTQSSRYLVKRTGEKVFLECVQDMDHENMFWYRQDPGLGLRLIYFSYDVKMKEKGDIPEGYSVSREKKERFSLILESASTNQTSMYLCASSLGGAAGTQHFGDGTRLSIL.

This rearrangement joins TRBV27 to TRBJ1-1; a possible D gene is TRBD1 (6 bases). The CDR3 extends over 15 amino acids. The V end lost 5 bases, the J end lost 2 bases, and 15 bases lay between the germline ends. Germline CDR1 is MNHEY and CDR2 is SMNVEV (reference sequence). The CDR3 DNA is TGTGCCAGCAGTGTCCAGGGGTATGTCAACACTGAAGCTTTCTTT. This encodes CASSVQGYVNTEAFF.

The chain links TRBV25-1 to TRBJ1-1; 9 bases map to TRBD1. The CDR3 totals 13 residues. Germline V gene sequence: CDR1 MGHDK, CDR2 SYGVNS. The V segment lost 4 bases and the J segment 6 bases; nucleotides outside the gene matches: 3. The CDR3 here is CASSGTGAAEAFF. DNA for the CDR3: TGTGCCAGCAGTGGGACAGGGGCCGCTGAAGCTTTCTTT.

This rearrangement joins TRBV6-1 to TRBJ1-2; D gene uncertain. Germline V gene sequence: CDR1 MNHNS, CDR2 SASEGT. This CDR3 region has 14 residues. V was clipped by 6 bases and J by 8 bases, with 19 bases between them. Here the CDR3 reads CASSNEAAAGGYTF. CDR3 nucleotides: TGTGCCAGCAGCAACGAGGCGGCAGCGGGAGGCTACACCTTC.

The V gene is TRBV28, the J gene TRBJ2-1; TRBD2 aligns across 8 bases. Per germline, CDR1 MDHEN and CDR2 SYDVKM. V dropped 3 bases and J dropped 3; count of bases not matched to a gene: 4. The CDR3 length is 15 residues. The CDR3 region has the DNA TGTGCCAGCAGTTTTGAGCGGGAGTTCTACAATGAGCAGTTCTTC. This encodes CASSFEREFYNEQFF.

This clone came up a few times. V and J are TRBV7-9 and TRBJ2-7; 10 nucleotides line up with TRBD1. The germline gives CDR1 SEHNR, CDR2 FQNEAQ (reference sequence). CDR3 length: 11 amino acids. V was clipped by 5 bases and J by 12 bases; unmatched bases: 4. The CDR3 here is CASSNRDRGYF. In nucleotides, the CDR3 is TGTGCCAGCAGCAATCGGGACAGGGGGTACTTC.

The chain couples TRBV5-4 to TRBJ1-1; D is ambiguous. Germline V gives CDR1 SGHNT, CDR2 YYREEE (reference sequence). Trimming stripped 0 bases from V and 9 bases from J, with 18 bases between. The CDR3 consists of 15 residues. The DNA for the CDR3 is TGTGCCAGCAGCTTGGTGGGCGCTTTTCCTAAGAAAGCTTTCTTT. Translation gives CASSLVGAFPKKAFF. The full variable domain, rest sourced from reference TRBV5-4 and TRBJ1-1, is ETGVTQSPTHLIKTRGQQVTLRCSSQSGHNTVSWYQQALGQGPQFIFQYYREEENGRGNFPPRFSGLQFPNYSSELNVNALELDDSALYLCASSLVGAFPKKAFFGQGTRLTVV.

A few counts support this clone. The DNA of the CDR3 is TGTGCCAGTAGTCGGTCCGGGACAGACAATCAGCCCCAGCATTTT. Translated: CASSRSGTDNQPQHF. This chain uses TRBV19 with TRBJ1-5, with TRBD1 matching 7 bases. The CDR3 totals 15 residues. Germline lookup yields CDR1 LNHDA and CDR2 SQIVND (reference sequence). V lost 5 bases to trimming and J lost 3 bases; unmatched junction nucleotides: 7.

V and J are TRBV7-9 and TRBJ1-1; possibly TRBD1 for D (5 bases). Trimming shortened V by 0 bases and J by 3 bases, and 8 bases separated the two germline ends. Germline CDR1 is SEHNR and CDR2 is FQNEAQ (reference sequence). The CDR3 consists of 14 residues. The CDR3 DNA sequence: TGTGCCAGCAGCTTAGCAGGGGCCGACACTGAAGCTTTCTTT. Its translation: CASSLAGADTEAFF.

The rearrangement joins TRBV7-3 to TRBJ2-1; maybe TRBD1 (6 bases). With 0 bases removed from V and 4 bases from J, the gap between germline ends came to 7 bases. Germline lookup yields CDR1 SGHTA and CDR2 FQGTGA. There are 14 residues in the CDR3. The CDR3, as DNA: TGTGCCAGCAGCTTAACCGGGACATACAATGAGCAGTTCTTC. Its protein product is CASSLTGTYNEQFF.

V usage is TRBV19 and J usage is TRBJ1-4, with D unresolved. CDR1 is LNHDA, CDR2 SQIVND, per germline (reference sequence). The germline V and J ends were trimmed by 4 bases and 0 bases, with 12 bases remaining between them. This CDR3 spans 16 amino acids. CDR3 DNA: TGTGCCAGTAGTACCCGAGGACTTTCAACTAATGAAAAACTGTTTTTT. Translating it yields CASSTRGLSTNEKLFF. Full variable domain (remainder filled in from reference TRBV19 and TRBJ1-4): DGGITQSPKYLFRKEGQNVTLSCEQNLNHDAMYWYRQDPGQGLRLIYYSQIVNDFQKGDIAEGYSVSREKKESFPLTVTSAQKNPTAFYLCASSTRGLSTNEKLFFGSGTQLSVL.

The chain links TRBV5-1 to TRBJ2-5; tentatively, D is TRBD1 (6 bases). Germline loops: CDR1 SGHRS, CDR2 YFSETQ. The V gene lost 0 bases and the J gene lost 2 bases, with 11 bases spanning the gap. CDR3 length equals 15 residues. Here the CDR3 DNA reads TGCGCCAGCAGCTTGGACGGCAGGGGTCAAGAGACCCAGTACTTC. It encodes CASSLDGRGQETQYF.

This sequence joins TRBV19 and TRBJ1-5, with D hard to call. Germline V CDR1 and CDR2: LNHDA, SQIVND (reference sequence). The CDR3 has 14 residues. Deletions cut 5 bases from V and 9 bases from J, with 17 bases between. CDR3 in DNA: TGTGCCAGTAGTTCCAAGAGGGCGTTGGGGCCCCAGCATTTT. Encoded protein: CASSSKRALGPQHF.

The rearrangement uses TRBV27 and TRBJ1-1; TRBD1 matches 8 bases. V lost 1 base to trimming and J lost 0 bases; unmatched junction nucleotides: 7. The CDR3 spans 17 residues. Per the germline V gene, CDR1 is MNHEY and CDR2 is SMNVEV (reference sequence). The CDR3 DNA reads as TGTGCCAGCAGTTTATGGGGGACAGGAGACATGAACACTGAAGCTTTCTTT. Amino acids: CASSLWGTGDMNTEAFF.

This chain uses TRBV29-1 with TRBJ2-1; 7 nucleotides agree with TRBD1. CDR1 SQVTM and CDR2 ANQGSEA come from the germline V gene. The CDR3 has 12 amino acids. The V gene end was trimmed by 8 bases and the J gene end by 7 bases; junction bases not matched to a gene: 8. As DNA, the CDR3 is TGCAGCTCGGGACAGAGGGGGAATGAGCAGTTCTTC. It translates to CSSGQRGNEQFF.

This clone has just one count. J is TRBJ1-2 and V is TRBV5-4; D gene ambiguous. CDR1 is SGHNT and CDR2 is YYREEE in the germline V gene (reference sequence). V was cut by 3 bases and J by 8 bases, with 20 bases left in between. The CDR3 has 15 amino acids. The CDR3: CASSSLSFRVRGYTF. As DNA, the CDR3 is TGTGCCAGCAGCTCCCTCAGTTTCCGGGTGCGGGGCTACACCTTC.

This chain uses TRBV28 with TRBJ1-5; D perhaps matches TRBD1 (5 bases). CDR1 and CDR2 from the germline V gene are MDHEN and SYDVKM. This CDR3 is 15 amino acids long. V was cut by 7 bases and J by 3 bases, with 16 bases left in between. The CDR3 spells CASKKGGAINQPQHF. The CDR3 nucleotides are TGTGCCAGCAAAAAAGGCGGGGCCATCAATCAGCCCCAGCATTTT.